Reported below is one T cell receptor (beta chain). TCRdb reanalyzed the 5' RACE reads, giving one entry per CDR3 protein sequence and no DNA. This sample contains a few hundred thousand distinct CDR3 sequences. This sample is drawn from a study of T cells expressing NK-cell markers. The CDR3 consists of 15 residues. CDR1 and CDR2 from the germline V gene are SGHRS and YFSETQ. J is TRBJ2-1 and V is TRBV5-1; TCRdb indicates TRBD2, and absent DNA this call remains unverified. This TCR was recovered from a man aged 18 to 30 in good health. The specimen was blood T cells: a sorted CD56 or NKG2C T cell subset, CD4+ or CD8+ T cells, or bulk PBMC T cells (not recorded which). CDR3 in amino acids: CASSVTGTSGVEQFF. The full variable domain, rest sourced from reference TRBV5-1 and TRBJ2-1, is KAGVTQTPRYLIKTRGQQVTLSCSPISGHRSVSWYQQTPGQGLQFLFEYFSETQRNKGNFPGRFSGRQFSNSRSEMNVSTLELGDSALYLCASSVTGTSGVEQFFGPGTRLTVL.